These 26 T cell receptor beta chains were all obtained from the same sample, sequenced in a study of blood T cell repertoires in COVID-19. Produced via immunoSEQ multiplex PCR; TCRdb's table is partial and in-frame only. This table holds roughly 220,000 clones, 80% to 85% found once. Sequencing used peripheral blood. Receptor source: a woman aged 55-70 years who had recovered from COVID-19.

The chain has TRBV6-5 and TRBJ2-7; 9 positions match TRBD1. CDR1 MNHEY and CDR2 SVGAGI come from the germline V gene. There are 14 residues in the CDR3. The junction had 8 bases not matched to a gene; V was cut back by 6 bases and J by 5 bases. Here the CDR3 reads CASRRQGDYDEQYF. The CDR3 DNA sequence: TGTGCCAGCAGAAGACAGGGGGATTATGACGAGCAGTACTTC.

The V gene is TRBV4-3, the J gene TRBJ2-7, with D perhaps TRBD1 (6 bases). This CDR3 spans 16 amino acids. V was clipped by 1 base and J by 0 bases, with 13 bases between them. Germline values: CDR1 LGHNA, CDR2 YSLEER. CDR3 residues: CASSQGPSTGSYEQYF. As DNA, the CDR3 is TGCGCCAGCAGCCAAGGGCCCTCGACAGGCTCCTACGAGCAGTACTTC.

The V call is TRBV6-5, the J call TRBJ1-1; D might be TRBD1 (6 bases). Germline assignment: CDR1 MNHEY and CDR2 SVGAGI. The CDR3 is 14 amino acids. With 5 bases removed from V and 0 bases from J, the gap between germline ends came to 10 bases. CDR3 DNA sequence: TGTGCCAGCAGTACCGGACAGATGAACACTGAAGCTTTCTTT. Translating it yields CASSTGQMNTEAFF.

J is TRBJ2-1 and V is TRBV11-1, with TRBD1 matching 8 bases. With V trimmed by 2 bases and J by 4 bases, 7 bases remained unmatched. The germline V gene encodes CDR1 SGHAT and CDR2 FQDESV (reference sequence). This CDR3 region has 16 residues. CDR3 DNA: TGTGCCAGCAGCTTAAAGTGGACAGGGAGTTACAATGAGCAGTTCTTC. Protein: CASSLKWTGSYNEQFF.

This clone has just a few counts. V and J are TRBV3-1 (or the pseudogene TRBV3-2) and TRBJ2-5; 7 bases match TRBD2. J lost 6 bases, V lost 8 bases, and 27 bases had no gene match. Germline loops: CDR1 LGHDT, CDR2 YNNKEL (reference sequence). The CDR3 runs to 19 residues. The CDR3 region is CASSDLTQSPAVRGKTQYF. CDR3 bases: TGTGCCAGCTCCGACCTAACCCAGTCTCCAGCGGTGCGGGGGAAGACCCAGTACTTC.

The rearrangement uses TRBV4-2 and TRBJ1-1; 9 nucleotides agree with TRBD1. The germline CDR1 and CDR2 sequences are LGHNA and YNFKEQ. The CDR3 is made up of 16 amino acids. V gave up 6 bases and J gave up 4 bases; unmatched junction bases: 12. Here the CDR3 reads CASSPPPGQGSTEAFF. Written as DNA, the CDR3 is TGTGCCAGCAGTCCTCCTCCGGGACAGGGTTCCACTGAAGCTTTCTTT.

This clone is a singleton in its sample. CDR3 region: CASAGGAGELFF. The CDR3 DNA reads TGTGCCAGCGCGGGGGGGGCCGGGGAGCTGTTTTTT. The V call is TRBV5-4, the J call TRBJ2-2; 9 nucleotides align to TRBD2. This CDR3 is built from 12 residues. With 7 bases clipped from V and 6 bases from J, the junction kept 1 base outside the gene matches. CDR1 is SGHNT, CDR2 YYREEE, per germline (reference sequence). Full variable domain (rest looked up from reference TRBV5-4 and TRBJ2-2): ETGVTQSPTHLIKTRGQQVTLRCSSQSGHNTVSWYQQALGQGPQFIFQYYREEENGRGNFPPRFSGLQFPNYSSELNVNALELDDSALYLCASAGGAGELFFGEGSRLTVL.

This clone was counted once. The V call is TRBV7-9, the J call TRBJ1-6, with TRBD1 matching 7 bases. V gave up 7 bases and J gave up 6 bases; unmatched junction bases: 6. CDR1 is SEHNR, CDR2 FQNEAQ, per germline (reference sequence). The CDR3 runs 14 residues. In DNA form, the CDR3 reads TGTGCCAGCACCGCAGGGGGTTCTAATTCACCCCTCCACTTT. It encodes CASTAGGSNSPLHF.

The chain employs TRBV18 and TRBJ1-2; TRBD1 matches at 7 bases. This CDR3 contains 15 residues. Germline trimming cut 1 base from V and 5 bases from J; bases unmatched to any gene: 7. Germline CDR1 is KGHSH and CDR2 is LQKENI. CDR3 nucleotides: TGTGCCAGCTCACCACAGAGACAGGGTAGTTATGGCTACACCTTC. Translation: CASSPQRQGSYGYTF. Complete variable domain (other parts from reference TRBV18 and TRBJ1-2): NAGVMQNPRHLVRRRGQEARLRCSPMKGHSHVYWYRQLPEEGLKFMVYLQKENIIDESGMPKERFSAEFPKEGPSILRIQQVVRGDSAAYFCASSPQRQGSYGYTFGSGTRLTVV.

The rearrangement uses TRBV18 and TRBJ2-1; TRBD1 is a possible D gene (6 bases). V gave up 5 bases and J gave up 0 bases, with 14 bases separating them. The CDR3 has 16 amino acids. CDR1 is KGHSH and CDR2 is LQKENI in the germline V gene. The CDR3 loop is CASSVTGSFSYNEQFF. The CDR3 DNA follows: TGTGCCAGCTCAGTAACAGGGTCATTCTCCTACAATGAGCAGTTCTTC.

This chain joins TRBV6-5 and TRBJ2-7, with a possible D match to TRBD2 (6 bases). Between the trimmed V and J ends, which lost 2 bases and 2 bases, there was a span of 10 bases. In germline, CDR1 is MNHEY, CDR2 SVGAGI. This CDR3 has 14 residues. Here the CDR3 reads CASSYGGSAYEQYF. The CDR3 DNA follows: TGTGCCAGCAGTTACGGGGGGTCAGCCTACGAGCAGTACTTC.

CDR3 protein: CASSLRGPNYGYTF. In DNA form, the CDR3 reads TGTGCCAGCAGTCTAAGGGGGCCCAACTATGGCTACACCTTC. The rearrangement joins TRBV27 to TRBJ1-2, with 7 bases lining up with TRBD1. V was pared by 5 bases and J by 2 bases, with 5 bases of the junction left unmatched. Germline V lookup: CDR1 MNHEY, CDR2 SMNVEV (reference sequence). This CDR3 has 14 amino acids.

This chain joins TRBV6-4 and TRBJ1-5; D uncertain. Trimming removed 4 bases at V and 5 bases at J, with 9 bases between. The CDR3 length is 13 residues. The germline V gene encodes CDR1 MRHNA and CDR2 SNTAGT. The CDR3 loop is CASSVNRYQPQHF. CDR3 bases: TGTGCCAGCAGTGTTAACAGATATCAGCCCCAGCATTTT.

The J gene is TRBJ1-6, the V gene TRBV28; no clear D. CDR1 is MDHEN, CDR2 SYDVKM, per germline. The ends were cut back, 6 bases at V and 14 bases at J, with 17 bases in the middle. The CDR3 totals 13 residues. The CDR3 nucleotides are TGTGCCAGCAGCGGACTTATCATTTTCACCCTCCACTTT. Translation: CASSGLIIFTLHF.

The rearrangement uses TRBV23-1 and TRBJ1-2; a possible D gene is TRBD1 (6 bases). TRBV23-1 is an open reading frame whose function is uncertain. V was trimmed by 0 bases and J by 3 bases, leaving 11 bases between them. This CDR3 is 15 amino acids long. The CDR3 nucleotides read TGCGCCAGCAGTCAATCTCGGGGGGCTGACTATGGCTACACCTTC. Its translation: CASSQSRGADYGYTF.

The chain uses TRBV11-1 and TRBJ1-1; D perhaps matches TRBD1 (5 bases). V was pared by 0 bases and J by 1 base, with 9 bases between. The germline V gene encodes CDR1 SGHAT and CDR2 FQDESV (reference sequence). The length of the CDR3 is 15 residues. The CDR3 DNA reads as TGTGCCAGCAGCTTAGCTAGGGGCCCGAACACTGAAGCTTTCTTT. Translated: CASSLARGPNTEAFF.

The V call is TRBV3-1 (or the pseudogene TRBV3-2), the J call TRBJ1-3, with TRBD1 matching over 9 bases. Germline lookup yields CDR1 LGHDT and CDR2 YNNKEL (reference sequence). The CDR3 totals 17 residues. Trimming removed 0 bases from V and 3 bases from J; junction bases left unmatched: 6. The CDR3 sequence: CASSQDHTGGVGNTIYF. CDR3 DNA: TGTGCCAGCAGCCAAGATCATACAGGGGGCGTTGGAAACACCATATATTTT.

V usage is TRBV27 and J usage is TRBJ2-7, with 9 bases matching TRBD1. The trim removed 6 bases at V and 2 bases at J, leaving 5 bases unmatched. This CDR3 region has 14 residues. Germline CDR1 and CDR2: MNHEY and SMNVEV (reference sequence). The chain's CDR3 is CASRIWDRAYEQYF. DNA for the CDR3: TGTGCCAGCAGAATATGGGACAGGGCCTACGAGCAGTACTTC.

The chain joins TRBV5-6 to TRBJ1-2; D not certain. Trimming stripped 2 bases from V and 8 bases from J, with 13 bases between. The CDR3 runs 13 residues. In germline, CDR1 is SGHDT, CDR2 YYEEEE. CDR3 coding DNA: TGTGCCAGCAGCTTAGTGGTCGTGAGCGGCTACACCTTC. As protein: CASSLVVVSGYTF. Full variable domain (rest looked up from reference TRBV5-6 and TRBJ1-2): DAGVTQSPTHLIKTRGQQVTLRCSPKSGHDTVSWYQQALGQGPQFIFQYYEEEERQRGNFPDRFSGHQFPNYSSELNVNALLLGDSALYLCASSLVVVSGYTFGSGTRLTVV.

The chain combines TRBV5-1 with TRBJ2-6, with TRBD1 as a possible D gene (5 bases). CDR3 size: 14 residues. Deletions cut 3 bases from V and 4 bases from J, with 8 bases between. CDR1 SGHRS and CDR2 YFSETQ come from the germline V gene. CDR3 region: CASSSSGGANVLTF. DNA of the CDR3: TGCGCCAGCAGCTCATCAGGGGGGGCCAACGTCCTGACTTTC.

The rearrangement links TRBV28 to TRBJ1-6, with TRBD1 identical over 7 bases. CDR1 is MDHEN, CDR2 SYDVKM, per germline. The CDR3 is 13 amino acids. J gave up 10 bases and V 5 bases, and 5 bases lay outside the gene matches. CDR3 bases: TGTGCCAGCAGTGACAGGGCGGACTCACCCCTCCACTTT. Its translation is CASSDRADSPLHF.

The chain links TRBV12-3 or TRBV12-4 to TRBJ1-2, with D possibly TRBD1 on 6 matching bases. The CDR3 covers 13 residues. V lost 5 bases and J 2 bases, leaving 9 bases between the germline ends. The DNA of the CDR3 is TGTGCCAGCAGTAGGCAGGGGAACTATGGCTACACCTTC. Amino acid sequence: CASSRQGNYGYTF.

This chain connects TRBV2 to TRBJ1-3, with TRBD1 as a possible D gene (6 bases). Germline V gene data show CDR1 as SNHLY and CDR2 as FYNNEI. V lost 4 bases and J 4 bases, leaving 17 bases between the germline ends. The CDR3 sequence is 16 residues long. Here the CDR3 reads CASSGQQGLTGNTIYF. For the CDR3, the DNA is TGTGCCAGCAGTGGACAACAGGGTTTGACCGGAAACACCATATATTTT.

This clone was seen a single time. This sequence joins TRBV30 and TRBJ1-2, with D hard to call. V lost 0 bases and J lost 8, with 16 bases in between. The germline V gene has CDR1 GTSNPN and CDR2 SVGIG (reference sequence). This CDR3 has 14 amino acids. The CDR3 nucleotides read TGTGCCTGGAGTGTACTTTCCCAACCGGAGGGCTACACCTTC. As protein: CAWSVLSQPEGYTF.

The J gene is TRBJ1-3, the V gene TRBV12-3 or TRBV12-4; D unclear. V was trimmed by 7 bases and J by 8 bases, leaving 15 bases between them. The CDR3 consists of 13 residues. The CDR3 loop is CASIPGGSDTIYF. The CDR3 DNA is TGTGCCAGCATCCCCGGAGGGTCGGACACCATATATTTT.

The chain carries TRBV6-5 and TRBJ1-1, with TRBD1 matching 8 bases. Germline V CDR1 and CDR2: MNHEY, SVGAGI. V was pared by 5 bases and J by 5 bases, with 10 bases of the junction left unmatched. The CDR3 is 15 residues long. The DNA for the CDR3 is TGTGCCAGCAGTCCCCCCGTGACAGGGGTTACTGAAGCTTTCTTT. This encodes CASSPPVTGVTEAFF.